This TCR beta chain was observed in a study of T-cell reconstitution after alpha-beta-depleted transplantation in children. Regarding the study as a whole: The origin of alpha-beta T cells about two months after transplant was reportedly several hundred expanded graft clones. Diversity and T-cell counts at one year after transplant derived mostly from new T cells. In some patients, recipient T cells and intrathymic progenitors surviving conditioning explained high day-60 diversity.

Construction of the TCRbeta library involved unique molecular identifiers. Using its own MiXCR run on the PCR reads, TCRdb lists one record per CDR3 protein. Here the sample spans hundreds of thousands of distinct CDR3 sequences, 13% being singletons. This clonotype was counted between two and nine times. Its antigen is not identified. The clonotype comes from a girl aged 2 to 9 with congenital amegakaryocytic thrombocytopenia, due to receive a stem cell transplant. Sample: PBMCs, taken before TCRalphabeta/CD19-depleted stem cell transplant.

In DNA, the CDR3 is TGTGCCACCAGCAGCCCGACGTCCCAGGGGACCTACAATGAGCAGTTCTTC. It yields the protein CATSSPTSQGTYNEQFF. The chain combines TRBV15 with TRBJ2-1; the D gene is possibly TRBD1 (6 bases). Germline V gene sequence: CDR1 LNHNV, CDR2 YYDKDF (reference sequence). The CDR3 is made up of 17 amino acids. Between the trimmed V and J ends, which lost 3 bases and 2 bases, there was a span of 17 bases.